This T cell receptor beta chain was retrieved from a study of blood T cell repertoires in COVID-19. Across the study: Researchers got acute and convalescent COVID-19 samples from the United States, Italy and Spain. PBMCs, B-cell-depleted T cells, or T cells provided the cDNA or gDNA that made up the material.

The CDR3 spans 14 residues. The ends were cut back, 6 bases at V and 0 bases at J, with 11 bases in the middle. Germline CDR1 is LNHDA and CDR2 is SQIVND (reference sequence). Original handling: Reference gene primer amplification gave estimated nucleated cell counts. Profiling relied on immunoSEQ multiplex PCR, and the TCRdb table lists in-frame clones only, not all of them. The DNA was the basis for D and trimming; V, J and clone size are from that table. This sample has more than 65,000 clones; 80% occur once, and the top ten carry just under 6%. The rearrangement uses TRBV19 and TRBJ1-2; D unclear. This clonotype was sampled from a man between 60 and 75 years old with active or convalescent COVID-19. The sample comprised peripheral blood. CDR3 coding DNA: TGTGCCAGTAGGATGGCAGGTGCTAACTATGGCTACACCTTC. It yields the protein CASRMAGANYGYTF.